One sample yielded the 20 T cell receptor beta chains listed below, sequenced in a study of cytomegalovirus exposure and HLA in healthy donors. Here immunoSEQ multiplex PCR was the method, and the copy in TCRdb shows in-frame clones only, minus some. The top ten clones hold roughly 7% of a sample with 150,000 to 200,000 clones, about 80% of them seen once. Sample: PBMCs. These receptors came from a young man in good health and CMV-seropositive.

This clone turned up a few times. The rearrangement links TRBV21-1 to TRBJ2-7; TRBD2 was called by the table and not checked on the DNA. TRBV21-1 is a pseudogene segment. The CDR3 covers 13 residues. Here the CDR3 DNA reads TGTGCCAGCAGCTCCCCGGACCGGGGGGAGCAGTACTTC. It specifies CASSSPDRGEQYF.

V gene TRBV6-4 combines with J gene TRBJ2-2; tentative D call: TRBD2 (6 bases). Germline V CDR1 and CDR2: MRHNA, SNTAGT. The CDR3 extends over 13 amino acids. V lost 6 bases, J lost 5 bases, and 10 bases lay in between. The CDR3 spells CASREGTTGELFF. DNA for the CDR3: TGTGCCAGCAGGGAAGGGACTACCGGGGAGCTGTTTTTT.

This clone has a handful of counts. The chain employs TRBV7-3 and TRBJ2-1; 11 nucleotides line up with TRBD2. This CDR3 region has 15 residues. In germline, CDR1 is SGHTA, CDR2 FQGTGA. V shed 5 bases, J shed 8 bases, and the junction held 8 bases outside the gene matches. This CDR3 is CASSPLAGGPDEQFF. In nucleotides, the CDR3 is TGTGCCAGCAGCCCTCTAGCGGGAGGTCCTGATGAGCAGTTCTTC.

The rearrangement links TRBV7-6 to TRBJ2-7, with TRBD1 matching over 9 bases. Germline V lookup: CDR1 SGHVS, CDR2 FNYEAQ. J gave up 7 bases and V 5 bases, and 6 bases lay outside the gene matches. The CDR3 totals 13 residues. The CDR3 coding sequence is TGTGCCAGCAGCCGGGGACAGGGTGGAGAGCAGTACTTC. Protein product: CASSRGQGGEQYF. Supplemented by reference TRBV7-6 and TRBJ2-7, the full variable domain reads GAGVSQSPRYKVTKRGQDVALRCDPISGHVSLYWYRQALGQGPEFLTYFNYEAQQDKSGLPNDRFSAERPEGSISTLTIQRTEQRDSAMYRCASSRGQGGEQYFGPGTRLTVT.

The V and J genes are TRBV27 and TRBJ2-1, with 7 bases fitting TRBD2. CDR3 length: 15 residues. After removal of 6 bases from V and 1 base from J, the junction contained 6 bases not matched to a gene. Germline CDR1 is MNHEY and CDR2 is SMNVEV (reference sequence). Here the CDR3 DNA reads TGTGCCAGCAGCCGGACTAGGGGTTCCTACAATGAGCAGTTCTTC. It yields the protein CASSRTRGSYNEQFF.

This clone has only one observation. V and J are TRBV29-1 and TRBJ2-1; 10 nucleotides line up with TRBD2. V shed 5 bases, J shed 9 bases, and the junction held 10 bases outside the gene matches. This CDR3 spans 14 amino acids. From germline, CDR1 is SQVTM and CDR2 ANQGSEA. CDR3 coding DNA: TGCAGCGTTCCGGTGGCTAGCGGGAGCAGTGAGCAGTTCTTC. It encodes CSVPVASGSSEQFF.

The chain couples TRBV5-1 to TRBJ2-7; TRBD1 aligns across 9 bases. This CDR3 region has 19 residues. The germline CDR1 and CDR2 sequences are SGHRS and YFSETQ. J gave up 2 bases and V 3 bases, and 18 bases lay outside the gene matches. Here the CDR3 DNA reads TGCGCCAGCAGCTGGGCCACAGGGGGCCTAGCGGATCTTACCTACGAGCAGTACTTC. Its protein product is CASSWATGGLADLTYEQYF.

The rearrangement links TRBV7-9 to TRBJ2-3, with 8 nucleotides matching TRBD2. CDR1 is SEHNR, CDR2 FQNEAQ, per germline (reference sequence). V gave up 5 bases and J gave up 3 bases; unmatched junction bases: 13. The CDR3 is 17 residues long. The CDR3 is CASSPRMAREETDTQYF. The CDR3 bases are TGTGCCAGCAGCCCCCGTATGGCGCGGGAGGAGACAGATACGCAGTATTTT.

This sequence joins TRBV5-1 and TRBJ2-1; perhaps TRBD1 as D (5 bases). The CDR3 contains 15 residues. V gave up 5 bases and J gave up 7 bases, with 19 bases separating them. Per germline, CDR1 SGHRS and CDR2 YFSETQ. The CDR3 sequence is CASSRVDQGLNEQFF. The CDR3 region has the DNA TGCGCCAGCAGTCGGGTGGACCAGGGTTTAAATGAGCAGTTCTTC. Complete variable domain (other parts from reference TRBV5-1 and TRBJ2-1): KAGVTQTPRYLIKTRGQQVTLSCSPISGHRSVSWYQQTPGQGLQFLFEYFSETQRNKGNFPGRFSGRQFSNSRSEMNVSTLELGDSALYLCASSRVDQGLNEQFFGPGTRLTVL.

The chain employs TRBV6-6 and TRBJ2-7; D call uncertain. Deletions cut 2 bases from V and 5 bases from J, with 4 bases between. This CDR3 region has 11 residues. Per the germline V gene, CDR1 is MNHNY and CDR2 is SVGAGI (reference sequence). This CDR3 reads CASSYNNEQYF. The CDR3 DNA follows: TGTGCCAGCAGTTACAATAACGAGCAGTACTTC.

This clone was detected only a few times. The genes are TRBV25-1 and TRBJ2-7, with a tentative D call TRBD1 (6 bases). Between the trimmed V and J ends, which lost 5 bases and 2 bases, there was a span of 7 bases. The CDR3 runs to 12 residues. Germline-derived CDR1 and CDR2 are MGHDK and SYGVNS. This CDR3 reads CASSTGPYEQYF. CDR3 DNA: TGTGCCAGCAGTACAGGGCCCTACGAGCAGTACTTC.

The chain carries TRBV7-8 and TRBJ1-1; TRBD1 might be the D (5 bases). V lost 5 bases, J lost 3 bases, and 13 bases lay in between. This CDR3 has 14 amino acids. The germline V gene has CDR1 SGHVS and CDR2 FQNEAQ. The CDR3 here is CASSLSGGYTEAFF. Written as DNA, the CDR3 is TGTGCCAGCAGCCTATCGGGGGGATACACTGAAGCTTTCTTT. Looking up the rest from reference TRBV7-8 and TRBJ1-1 gives the full variable domain: GAGVSQSPRYKVAKRGQDVALRCDPISGHVSLFWYQQALGQGPEFLTYFQNEAQLDKSGLPSDRFFAERPEGSVSTLKIQRTQQEDSAVYLCASSLSGGYTEAFFGQGTRLTVV.

The genes are TRBV21-1 and TRBJ2-7; the D call in the table, TRBD1, was not verified against the DNA. TRBV21-1 is a known pseudogene. The CDR3 is made up of 15 amino acids. CDR3 nucleotide sequence: TGTGCCAGCATTACGGCCGGGACAGGGGCCTACGAGCAGTACTTC. Translated, it gives CASITAGTGAYEQYF.

This rearrangement joins TRBV4-3 to TRBJ1-1; 11 bases are a match to TRBD1. Germline V CDR1 and CDR2: LGHNA, YSLEER. After removal of 4 bases from V and 2 bases from J, the junction contained 3 bases not matched to a gene. CDR3 length: 15 residues. The CDR3 loop is CASSPGQGVNTEAFF. The CDR3 nucleotides are TGCGCCAGCAGCCCGGGACAGGGGGTCAACACTGAAGCTTTCTTT.

The table lists this clone with a few counts. V gene TRBV5-6 combines with J gene TRBJ1-1; 8 bases fit TRBD1. V dropped 3 bases and J dropped 3; count of bases not matched to a gene: 4. There are 14 residues in the CDR3. Germline V gives CDR1 SGHDT, CDR2 YYEEEE. The CDR3 bases are TGTGCCAGCAGCTATGGGACAGGACACACTGAAGCTTTCTTT. Translation gives CASSYGTGHTEAFF.

This chain links TRBV28 with TRBJ1-2, with a tentative D call TRBD1 (5 bases). This CDR3 has 14 amino acids. V lost 5 bases and J lost 5, with 15 bases in between. Germline CDR1 MDHEN, CDR2 SYDVKM. The CDR3 region is CASSGTSGGYGYTF. For the CDR3, the DNA is TGTGCCAGCAGTGGGACCTCCGGGGGGTATGGCTACACCTTC.

The genes are TRBV27 and TRBJ2-1, with 13 bases identical to TRBD2. V lost 7 bases and J lost 6; bases outside the gene matches: 3. The germline CDR1 and CDR2 sequences are MNHEY and SMNVEV (reference sequence). The CDR3 contains 14 residues. The CDR3 DNA reads as TGTGCCAGCACAGGACTAGCGGGAGTCAATGAGCAGTTCTTC. This codes for CASTGLAGVNEQFF.

The V gene is TRBV19, the J gene TRBJ1-5; D call uncertain. The germline V gene has CDR1 LNHDA and CDR2 SQIVND (reference sequence). The CDR3 has 16 amino acids. V lost 5 bases and J 5 bases, leaving 19 bases between the germline ends. Here the CDR3 reads CASSALGGRLYQPQHF. In nucleotides, the CDR3 is TGTGCCAGTAGTGCCTTAGGTGGGAGGCTTTATCAGCCCCAGCATTTT.

The chain employs TRBV28 and TRBJ2-1; 8 bases map to TRBD2. V was pared by 10 bases and J by 4 bases, with 6 bases of the junction left unmatched. The CDR3 runs to 13 residues. Germline lookup yields CDR1 MDHEN and CDR2 SYDVKM. The CDR3 reads CATSGSRYNEQFF. The CDR3 region has the DNA TGTGCCACCAGCGGGAGTCGGTACAATGAGCAGTTCTTC.

The chain has TRBV19 and TRBJ2-7; tentative D call: TRBD1 (6 bases). The CDR3 covers 15 residues. Looked up from germline, CDR1 is LNHDA and CDR2 is SQIVND (reference sequence). V was clipped by 5 bases and J by 4 bases, with 18 bases between them. This CDR3 is CASSLSGVFGYEQYF. CDR3 nucleotide sequence: TGTGCCAGTAGTTTATCAGGGGTCTTTGGGTACGAGCAGTACTTC.